This TCR beta chain was sequenced during a study of T cells after yellow fever vaccination. Study-level information: The fractions with low cell numbers were processed using SMART-Seq v4 Ultra Low Input. Notes on the study in general: Peaking on day 5 versus 15, the secondary response was faster but weaker. Post-booster repertoires again held most primary-vaccination clones (about 95% CD4, roughly 88% CD8).

TCR cDNA, made by 5'RACE template switching, carried an added universal primer site and UMIs. TCRdb analysed the 5' RACE reads with MiXCR anew, one entry per CDR3 protein. Of approximately 330,000 distinct CDR3 sequences detected, about 4% appear once; the ten largest clones hold 20% to 25%. With 7 bases removed from V and 1 base from J, the gap between germline ends came to 16 bases. CDR1 is SGHDN and CDR2 is FVKESK in the germline V gene. CDR3 length: 15 amino acids. This clonotype was picked up a small number of times. Its cognate antigen is unknown. The material sequenced was PBMCs, taken 5 days after the yellow fever booster vaccination. The V gene is TRBV14, the J gene TRBJ1-1; D gene uncertain. This receptor was taken from a man between 18 and 35 years old who received the YFV17D yellow fever vaccine. The CDR3 coding sequence is TGTGCCAGCACCGAGGCGCTAGGGCGGAACACTGAAGCTTTCTTT. This encodes CASTEALGRNTEAFF. Supplemented by reference TRBV14 and TRBJ1-1, the full variable domain reads EAGVTQFPSHSVIEKGQTVTLRCDPISGHDNLYWYRRVMGKEIKFLLHFVKESKQDESGMPNNRFLAERTGGTYSTLKVQPAELEDSGVYFCASTEALGRNTEAFFGQGTRLTVV.